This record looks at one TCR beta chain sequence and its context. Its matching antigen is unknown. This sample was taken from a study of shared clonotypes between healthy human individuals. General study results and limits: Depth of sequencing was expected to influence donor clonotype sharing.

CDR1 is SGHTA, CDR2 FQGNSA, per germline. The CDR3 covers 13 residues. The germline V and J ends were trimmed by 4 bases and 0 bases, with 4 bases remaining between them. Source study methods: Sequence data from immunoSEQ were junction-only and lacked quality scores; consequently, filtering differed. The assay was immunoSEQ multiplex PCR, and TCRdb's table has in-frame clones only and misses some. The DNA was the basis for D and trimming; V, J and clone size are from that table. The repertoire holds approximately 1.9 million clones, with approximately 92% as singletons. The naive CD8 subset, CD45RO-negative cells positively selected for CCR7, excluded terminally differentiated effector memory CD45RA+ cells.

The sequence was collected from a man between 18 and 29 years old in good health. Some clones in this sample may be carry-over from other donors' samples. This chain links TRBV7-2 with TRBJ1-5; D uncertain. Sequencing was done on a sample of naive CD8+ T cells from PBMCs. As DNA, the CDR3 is TGTGCCAGCAGCTGGGCTAGCAATCAGCCCCAGCATTTT. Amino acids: CASSWASNQPQHF.